This paragraph reports one TCR beta chain. What it binds is not known. One entry per CDR3 protein results from TCRdb running MiXCR on the 5' RACE reads. This sample has some 260,000 distinct CDR3 sequences, with about 5.2% found just once. V lost 1 base and J lost 2, with 17 bases in between. The germline gives CDR1 SGHRS, CDR2 YFSETQ. This CDR3 has 17 residues. The data were taken from a study of T cells after yellow fever vaccination. General study points: It was a small share of clonotypes that appeared in both CD4 and CD8 compartments. Repertoires obtained by FACS sorting could include abundant clonotypes that entered as contaminants from the bulk population.

The clonotype originates from a man aged 18-30 years who received the YFV17D yellow fever vaccine. The chain links TRBV5-1 to TRBJ2-3; D might be TRBD2 (7 bases). Specimen: CD4+ T cells sorted from PBMCs, collected on the day of the yellow fever booster vaccination. In nucleotides, the CDR3 is TGCGCCAGCAGCTTGAGGGGGGGCGCGGTAATCACAGATACGCAGTATTTT. This translates into CASSLRGGAVITDTQYF.